Listed below are T cell receptor beta chains from one sample, sequenced in a study of blood T cell repertoires in COVID-19. TCRdb's table, derived via immunoSEQ multiplex PCR, lists solely in-frame clones and lacks some. The sample holds approximately 79,000 clones, approximately 84% seen once. The sample taken for sequencing was peripheral blood. The receptors come from a man in his fifties or sixties with COVID-19, enrolled during active disease. The CDR3 runs from the conserved cysteine through the conserved F or W. A D gene is named only where the DNA matches it firmly. Clone size is shown for a subset of rows, as once, few, many or a class of expanded clone.

v_gene	j_gene	d_gene	abundance	CDR3aa	CDR3nt
TRBV9	TRBJ2-5	-	-	CASSWAGTEETQYF	TGTGCCAGCAGTTGGGCGGGAACAGAAGAGACCCAGTACTTC
TRBV4-3	TRBJ1-3	-	-	CASSQDWGDSGNTIYF	TGCGCCAGCAGCCAAGATTGGGGAGACTCTGGAAACACCATATATTTT
TRBV9	TRBJ2-5	-	-	CASSFIPGDQETQYF	TGTGCCAGCAGTTTCATACCGGGGGATCAAGAGACCCAGTACTTC
TRBV7-2	TRBJ1-5	TRBD1	-	CASSGTGMSQPQHF	TGTGCCAGCAGCGGGACAGGGATGAGCCAGCCCCAGCATTTT
TRBV7-6	TRBJ1-3	-	-	CASSLGGSSGNTIYF	TGTGCCAGCAGCTTGGGGGGGAGCTCTGGAAACACCATATATTTT
TRBV5-1	TRBJ2-4	TRBD1	-	CASRAGTGVVLAKNIQYF	TGCGCCAGCAGAGCCGGGACAGGGGTCGTTCTAGCCAAAAACATTCAGTACTTC
TRBV9	TRBJ2-1	TRBD2	-	CASSSGLAHTNEQFF	TGTGCCAGCAGCTCCGGACTAGCTCACACCAATGAGCAGTTCTTC
TRBV5-1	TRBJ2-1	-	few	CASSLSRLRGEQFF	TGCGCCAGCAGCTTGTCAAGGTTGCGGGGTGAGCAGTTCTTC
TRBV28	TRBJ1-2	TRBD1	-	CASSLDTGGYGYTF	TGTGCCAGCAGTTTAGATACAGGGGGATATGGCTACACCTTC
TRBV5-6	TRBJ2-5	-	few	CASSLGGSVRTQYF	TGTGCCAGCAGCTTGGGGGGTAGCGTGCGGACCCAGTACTTC
TRBV7-9	TRBJ2-5	-	-	CASSLTELLQETQYF	TGTGCCAGCAGCTTGACGGAGCTGCTGCAAGAGACCCAGTACTTC
TRBV18	TRBJ2-7	-	-	CASSPVMASYEQYF	TGTGCCAGCTCACCCGTGATGGCCTCCTACGAGCAGTACTTC
TRBV19	TRBJ2-1	TRBD2	few	CASSPGTTYNEQFF	TGTGCCAGTAGTCCCGGGACTACCTACAATGAGCAGTTCTTC
TRBV11-2	TRBJ2-1	-	-	CASSQSRGSSYNEQFF	TGTGCCAGCAGCCAAAGTCGGGGAAGCTCCTACAATGAGCAGTTCTTC
TRBV6-4	TRBJ2-2	-	-	CASSRDTNTGELFF	TGTGCCAGCAGTCGGGACACTAACACCGGGGAGCTGTTTTTT
TRBV2	TRBJ1-1	TRBD1	-	CASSRTGTYEAFF	TGTGCCAGCAGCAGGACAGGTACGTATGAAGCTTTCTTT
TRBV19	TRBJ2-2	-	few	CASSRGELFF	TGTGCCAGTTCCAGAGGGGAGCTGTTTTTT
TRBV19	TRBJ1-1	TRBD1	-	CASRGQAVTEAFF	TGTGCCAGTAGGGGACAGGCGGTGACTGAAGCTTTCTTT
TRBV11-3	TRBJ2-1	-	once	CASSLVGAGKDNEQFF	TGTGCCAGCAGCTTAGTAGGGGCAGGGAAGGACAATGAGCAGTTCTTC
TRBV6-6	TRBJ2-7	-	-	CASSYGSRQGGEQYF	TGTGCCAGCAGTTACGGATCACGACAGGGAGGCGAGCAGTACTTC
TRBV28	TRBJ2-4	TRBD2	-	CASSLGGAKNIQYF	TGTGCCAGCAGCCTCGGGGGGGCCAAAAACATTCAGTACTTC
TRBV28	TRBJ1-5	TRBD1	once	CASSYRTGYQPQHF	TGTGCCAGCAGTTACCGGACAGGGTATCAGCCCCAGCATTTT
TRBV6-2/TRBV6-3	TRBJ2-2	-	-	CASSSIRGGTGELFF	TGTGCCAGCAGTTCCATCAGGGGTGGCACCGGGGAGCTGTTTTTT
TRBV29-1	TRBJ1-1	-	many	CSVGGGGLDTEAFF	TGCAGCGTTGGCGGGGGCGGCTTGGACACTGAAGCTTTCTTT
TRBV28	TRBJ1-5	TRBD1	few	CASILGTGWGNQPQHF	TGTGCCAGCATTCTCGGGACAGGGTGGGGCAATCAGCCCCAGCATTTT
TRBV6-5	TRBJ2-3	-	-	CASSWLTTDTQYF	TGTGCCAGCAGCTGGCTTACCACAGATACGCAGTATTTT
TRBV19	TRBJ2-7	TRBD2	-	CASSVGREAYEQYF	TGTGCCAGTAGTGTAGGCCGGGAGGCCTACGAGCAGTACTTC
TRBV5-1	TRBJ2-5	-	-	CASSRVNLQETQYF	TGCGCCAGCAGCCGGGTCAACCTCCAAGAGACCCAGTACTTC
TRBV4-1	TRBJ2-1	TRBD1	-	CASSQRTGFYNEQFF	TGCGCCAGCAGCCAACGGACAGGGTTCTACAATGAGCAGTTCTTC